This is a list of T cell receptor beta chains from one sample in a study of control samples from healthy donors and cancer patients. Method: immunoSEQ multiplex PCR; TCRdb's copy keeps in-frame clones and lacks some. The data show 85,000 to 120,000 clones, approximately 90% seen once. Material: blood. The receptors stem from a woman aged 18 to 35 in good health. Both conserved end residues are part of each CDR3. The D gene is left open where the match is weak. Expanded clones are given a class, and other clones once, few, many or no size at all.

J,V,size,D,CDR3,DNA
TRBJ2-7,TRBV28,NA,NA,CASSLGTGSYEQYF,TGTGCCAGCAGTTTGGGGACGGGGAGCTACGAGCAGTACTTC
TRBJ2-7,TRBV7-9,NA,NA,CASSPDFGYEQYF,TGTGCCAGCAGTCCTGACTTCGGCTACGAGCAGTACTTC
TRBJ1-1,TRBV5-1,NA,TRBD1,CASSSRTGVRTEAFF,TGCGCCAGCAGCTCTCGGACAGGGGTACGGACTGAAGCTTTCTTT
TRBJ2-7,TRBV30,NA,TRBD2,CAWSPQAGEQYF,TGTGCCTGGAGTCCACAAGCGGGAGAGCAGTACTTC
TRBJ1-1,TRBV2,NA,NA,CASSELTAEAFF,TGTGCCAGCAGTGAACTAACCGCTGAAGCTTTCTTT
TRBJ1-2,TRBV4-3,NA,NA,CASSQDLGPNYGYTF,TGCGCCAGCAGCCAAGATCTTGGACCTAACTATGGCTACACCTTC
TRBJ2-1,TRBV24-1,once,NA,CATAKDGEQFF,TGTGCCACCGCCAAGGACGGCGAGCAGTTCTTC
TRBJ2-1,TRBV4-2,NA,NA,CASSPQRGSYNEQFF,TGTGCCAGCAGCCCCCAGAGGGGTTCCTACAATGAGCAGTTCTTC
TRBJ2-3,TRBV3-1/TRBV3-2,NA,NA,CASSQEYTQYF,TGTGCCAGCAGCCAAGAATATACGCAGTATTTT
TRBJ2-6,TRBV2,NA,TRBD1,CASITPGTGSGANVLTF,TGTGCCAGCATTACACCCGGGACAGGCTCTGGGGCCAACGTCCTGACTTTC
TRBJ1-2,TRBV29-1,NA,NA,CSATGLEDGYTF,TGCAGCGCAACAGGGTTAGAGGACGGCTACACCTTC
TRBJ1-5,TRBV2,NA,NA,CASRAYNQPQHF,TGTGCCAGCAGGGCTTACAATCAGCCCCAGCATTTT
TRBJ2-3,TRBV6-9,NA,NA,CASSSPRRISTDTQYF,TGTGCCAGCAGTTCCCCGCGGAGGATCAGCACAGATACGCAGTATTTT
TRBJ2-5,TRBV7-7,once,TRBD2,CASSLAGTSVETQYF,TGTGCTAGCAGCTTAGCAGGGACTAGCGTTGAGACCCAGTACTTC
TRBJ2-5,TRBV2,NA,TRBD1,CASSQDRGETQYF,TGTGCCAGCAGTCAGGACAGGGGTGAGACCCAGTACTTC
TRBJ2-3,TRBV24-1,once,NA,CATSDWRSDTQYF,TGTGCCACCAGTGATTGGAGATCAGATACGCAGTATTTT
TRBJ1-4,TRBV7-9,once,TRBD1,CASSGGSGGNEKLFF,TGTGCCAGCAGCGGGGGGTCAGGGGGCAACGAAAAACTGTTTTTT
TRBJ1-4,TRBV28,NA,NA,CASSLRGGGKLFF,TGTGCCAGCAGTTTAAGGGGCGGGGGAAAACTGTTTTTT
TRBJ1-4,TRBV12-3/TRBV12-4,NA,NA,CASSLDMKKLFF,TGTGCCAGCAGCCTAGACATGAAAAAACTGTTTTTT
TRBJ1-2,TRBV6-4,NA,NA,CATSPARGYGYTF,TGTGCCACCTCACCGGCGCGGGGCTATGGCTACACCTTC
TRBJ2-5,TRBV5-5,NA,TRBD1,CASSQTGGLRETQYF,TGTGCCAGCAGCCAAACAGGGGGCCTTCGAGAGACCCAGTACTTC
TRBJ2-2,TRBV6-4,NA,NA,CASRDGTGELFF,TGTGCCAGTCGTGACGGCACCGGGGAGCTGTTTTTT
TRBJ2-1,TRBV7-8,NA,TRBD2,CASSRGLGTNEQFF,TGTGCCAGCAGCCGAGGACTAGGGACCAATGAGCAGTTCTTC